The clone carrying this TCR beta chain has ten or more counts. The antigen is unknown. For TCR, cDNA came from 5'RACE template switching, which added a universal primer site and UMIs. TCRdb used MiXCR to reprocess the 5' RACE reads, holding one entry per CDR3 protein. The repertoire includes tens of thousands of distinct CDR3 sequences, approximately 7% of them detected once, and about 39% sits in the top ten. The data stem from a study of T cells after yellow fever vaccination. Study as a whole: Low-cell-number fractions were prepared with SMART-Seq v4 Ultra Low Input.

After removal of 4 bases from V and 0 bases from J, the junction contained 5 bases not matched to a gene. CDR1 and CDR2 from the germline V gene are SGHTA and FQGNSA. The CDR3 is made up of 17 amino acids. Study-level results: The secondary response showed a weaker magnitude and a faster peak, day 5 versus 15. The booster response re-showed most primary clones: around 96% CD4, approximately 90% CD8.

The chain carries TRBV7-2 and TRBJ1-5, with 11 positions matching TRBD1. The input for sequencing was CD8+ T cells sorted from PBMCs, taken about 49 days after the first yellow fever vaccination. The receptor was derived from a man between 18 and 35 years old who received the YFV17D yellow fever vaccine. The CDR3 reads CASSSGTGGYSNQPQHF. The DNA of the CDR3 is TGTGCCAGCAGCTCCGGGACAGGGGGATATAGCAATCAGCCCCAGCATTTT.